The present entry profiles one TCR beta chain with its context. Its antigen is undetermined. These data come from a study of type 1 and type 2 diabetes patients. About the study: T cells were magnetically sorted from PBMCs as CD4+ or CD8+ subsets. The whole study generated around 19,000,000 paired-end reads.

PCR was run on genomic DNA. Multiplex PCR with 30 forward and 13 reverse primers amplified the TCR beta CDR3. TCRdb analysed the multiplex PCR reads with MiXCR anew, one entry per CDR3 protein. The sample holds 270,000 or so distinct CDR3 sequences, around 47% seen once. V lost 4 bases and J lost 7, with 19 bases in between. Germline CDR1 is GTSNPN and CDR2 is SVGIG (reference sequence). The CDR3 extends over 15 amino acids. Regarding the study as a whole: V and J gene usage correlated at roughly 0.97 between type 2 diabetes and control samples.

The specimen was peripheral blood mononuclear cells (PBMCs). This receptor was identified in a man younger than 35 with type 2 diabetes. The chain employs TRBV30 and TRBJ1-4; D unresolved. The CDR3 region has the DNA TGTGCCTGGAACGGGCCCGGCCAGTGGCTTGAAAAACTGTTTTTT. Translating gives CAWNGPGQWLEKLFF.